This TCR beta chain was retrieved from a study of PD-L1 blockade in urothelial cancer. Whole-study context: Analysis of blood occurred 3 weeks (second dose) and 6 weeks after treatment start. Study results and caveats: Durable-benefit patients expanded tumor-associated blood clones more at 3 weeks. Clonality of blood TCR below the median before treatment predicted better survival.

Regarding time point: pretreatment peripheral blood. This clone was seen a handful of times. Its specificity is unknown. This CDR3 is built from 15 residues. Germline V lookup: CDR1 MNHEY, CDR2 SMNVEV (reference sequence). V was trimmed by 3 bases and J by 6 bases, leaving 17 bases between them. The table came from immunoSEQ multiplex PCR; TCRdb's copy has only in-frame clones and leaves some out. The sample records 45,000 or so clones, 80% to 85% being singletons. The source material was PBMCs, sampled around atezolizumab (anti-PD-L1) treatment. The TCR sequence derives from a man aged 45-65 years with urothelial cancer. The chain uses TRBV27 and TRBJ1-1, with D possibly being TRBD1 (5 bases). CDR3 nucleotide sequence: TGTGCCAGCAGTTTTAGGGCCGATGGGGCGTCTGAAGCTTTCTTT. Translated: CASSFRADGASEAFF.